This entry concerns a single TCR beta chain. What it binds is not known. This entry belongs to a study of a mutant IDH1 vaccine in newly diagnosed glioma. Study details: Of the patients given treatment, approximately 60% were male and approximately 40% were female, and a mean age of roughly 40 years was recorded. Previous treatment comprised radiotherapy, temozolomide, or both, mostly both. The V12 visit happened in week 35, and the V13 visit happened in week 47.

Noted time point: week 35, safety follow-up. Each vaccine dose was 300 ug of mutant IDH1 20-mer peptide, with topical imiquimod. Patients were given eight vaccinations, scheduled in weeks 1, 3, 5, 7, 11, 15, 19 and 23. The data were produced by immunoSEQ multiplex PCR, yet TCRdb's version contains in-frame clones alone and is incomplete. Of about 56,000 clones listed, less than 90% were seen once; the top ten hold 1.5% to 2%. The CDR3 runs to 13 residues. CDR1 is SGHTA, CDR2 FQGNSA, per germline. The trim removed 7 bases at V and 5 bases at J, leaving 3 bases unmatched. Sequencing was performed on PBMCs, taken from a glioma patient whose treatment included an IDH1 peptide vaccine. This TCR derives from a man aged 35-49 years with glioma. The chain employs TRBV7-2 and TRBJ2-5; 11 nucleotides match TRBD1. DNA of the CDR3: TGTGCCAGCAAAGGGACAGGGGGGGAGACCCAGTACTTC. It is translated as CASKGTGGETQYF.